This T cell receptor beta chain was recovered during a study of blood T cell repertoires in COVID-19. Study-level information: The study drew acute and convalescent COVID-19 samples from the United States, Italy and Spain. Sources were T cells, B-cell-depleted T cells, or PBMCs; the material itself was cDNA or gDNA.

Per the study methods: The assay estimated nucleated cells by amplifying reference gene primers. TCRdb's table, derived via immunoSEQ multiplex PCR, lists solely in-frame clones and lacks some. That table gives V, J and clone size, and the DNA gave D and trimming. The sample includes tens of thousands of clones, around 88% of them seen just once. CDR3 length equals 14 residues. Germline V gives CDR1 GTSNPN, CDR2 SVGIG (reference sequence). Trimming cost V 7 bases and J 8 bases; bases outside gene matches: 11. Sequencing input: peripheral blood. This receptor was identified in a woman at least 80 years old with acute or convalescent COVID-19. The chain combines TRBV30 with TRBJ2-1; 10 bases are a match to TRBD2. The CDR3 is CASLPSGSFDEQFF. Written as DNA, the CDR3 is TGTGCCTCGTTGCCTAGCGGGAGTTTCGATGAGCAGTTCTTC.